This T cell receptor beta chain was recorded in a study of blood T cell repertoires in COVID-19. Turning to the study itself: COVID-19 samples, acute and convalescent, were from the United States, Italy and Spain. From T cells, B-cell-depleted T cells, or PBMCs came the material, which was cDNA or gDNA.

Authors' analysis steps: Reference gene primer amplification gave estimated nucleated cell counts. Using immunoSEQ multiplex PCR, the repertoire was profiled, and TCRdb retains in-frame clones only, with some absent. Clone size and the V and J calls come from that table; the DNA yielded D and trimming. Here the sample spans tens of thousands of clones, about 91% being singletons. The germline V gene has CDR1 PRHDT and CDR2 FYEKMQ (reference sequence). CDR3 size: 14 residues. J was trimmed by 6 bases and V by 5 bases; bases with no gene match: 8. This clone was recorded once. This clonotype was sampled from a human donor in a cohort sampled during active COVID-19. Sequencing was performed on peripheral blood. The chain is built from TRBV13 and TRBJ2-7; TRBD1 aligns across 9 bases. The DNA for the CDR3 is TGTGCCAGCAGCAACCGGGACAGGGCGGCCGAGCAGTACTTC. Amino acid sequence: CASSNRDRAAEQYF.